A single sample gave rise to the 23 T cell receptor beta chains below, sequenced in a study of beta chain features in type 1 diabetes. As every portion of the isolated RNA was reverse transcribed, the sequencing read expressed TCRB transcripts. Sequencing was performed with immunoSEQ multiplex PCR; in TCRdb, only in-frame clones are kept and a portion is missing. The data contain about 330,000 clones, approximately 10% of them singletons. Sequencing was carried out using naive CD4+ T cells from blood. The receptors derive from a woman under 40 in good health.

V and J are TRBV28 and TRBJ2-1; the match to TRBD1 covers 7 bases. The germline gives CDR1 MDHEN, CDR2 SYDVKM. J gave up 9 bases and V 6 bases, and 5 bases lay outside the gene matches. This CDR3 has 12 residues. The CDR3 sequence: CASSLQGTEQFF. CDR3 nucleotides: TGTGCCAGCAGCTTACAGGGGACTGAGCAGTTCTTC.

The chain combines TRBV7-2 with TRBJ2-7, with D maybe TRBD2 (5 bases). Trimming removed 0 bases at V and 5 bases at J, with 20 bases between. This CDR3 has 17 amino acids. The germline V gene encodes CDR1 SGHTA and CDR2 FQGNSA. CDR3 loop: CASSLAQGASQPHEQYF. The CDR3 nucleotides read TGTGCCAGCAGCTTAGCGCAAGGAGCTAGCCAACCCCACGAGCAGTACTTC.

This chain links TRBV7-9 with TRBJ2-7, with D tentatively TRBD2 (6 bases). CDR3 size: 13 residues. Germline values: CDR1 SEHNR, CDR2 FQNEAQ (reference sequence). V lost 5 bases, J lost 2 bases, and 10 bases lay in between. The CDR3 region is CASSISGPYEQYF. The CDR3 bases are TGTGCCAGCAGCATTAGCGGCCCCTACGAGCAGTACTTC.

This clone was seen a few times. The rearrangement links TRBV9 to TRBJ2-6, with 8 bases that match TRBD1. This CDR3 comprises 17 residues. V dropped 3 bases and J dropped 0; count of bases not matched to a gene: 5. The germline V gene has CDR1 SGDLS and CDR2 YYNGEE. CDR3 DNA: TGTGCCAGCAGCGGCAGGGGACAGGACTCTGGGGCCAACGTCCTGACTTTC. Its translation: CASSGRGQDSGANVLTF. Complete variable domain (other parts from reference TRBV9 and TRBJ2-6): DSGVTQTPKHLITATGQRVTLRCSPRSGDLSVYWYQQSLDQGLQFLIQYYNGEERAKGNILERFSAQQFPDLHSELNLSSLELGDSALYFCASSGRGQDSGANVLTFGAGSRLTVL.

As concerns this clone: In the same sample, other DNA sequences code for this CDR3. The rearrangement joins TRBV2 to TRBJ2-1, with 10 bases matching TRBD2. The junction had 5 bases not matched to a gene; V was cut back by 4 bases and J by 5 bases. The CDR3 loop spans 15 amino acids. Germline CDR1 and CDR2: SNHLY and FYNNEI. CDR3 amino acids: CASSVRLAGDNEQFF. CDR3 sequence (DNA): TGTGCCAGCAGTGTGAGGCTAGCGGGGGACAATGAGCAGTTCTTC.

The J gene is TRBJ1-1, the V gene TRBV27; 11 bases are a match to TRBD1. CDR1 is MNHEY and CDR2 is SMNVEV in the germline V gene (reference sequence). CDR3 length: 16 amino acids. J gave up 3 bases and V 6 bases, and 9 bases lay outside the gene matches. DNA of the CDR3: TGTGCCAGCAGCCCAGGACAGGGGGCTAGTGACACTGAAGCTTTCTTT. This translates into CASSPGQGASDTEAFF.

This clone was observed a few times. This sequence joins TRBV19 and TRBJ2-1, with TRBD1 as a possible D gene (6 bases). V gave up 7 bases and J gave up 0 bases, with 13 bases separating them. CDR3 size: 15 residues. Germline values: CDR1 LNHDA, CDR2 SQIVND (reference sequence). The CDR3 DNA reads TGTGCCAGTAAACTCGACAGGAGCTCCTACAATGAGCAGTTCTTC. Encoded protein: CASKLDRSSYNEQFF. Filled out from reference TRBV19 and TRBJ2-1, the complete variable domain reads DGGITQSPKYLFRKEGQNVTLSCEQNLNHDAMYWYRQDPGQGLRLIYYSQIVNDFQKGDIAEGYSVSREKKESFPLTVTSAQKNPTAFYLCASKLDRSSYNEQFFGPGTRLTVL.

This clone has a handful of counts. The chain combines TRBV15 with TRBJ2-3; 14 nucleotides line up with TRBD2. The CDR3 has 18 residues. Losses at the gene ends were 2 bases for V and 2 bases for J; bases not matched to a gene: 6. CDR1 is LNHNV and CDR2 is YYDKDF in the germline V gene (reference sequence). Here the CDR3 reads CATSRQTSGRGVTDTQYF. The CDR3 DNA reads as TGTGCCACCAGCAGACAGACTAGCGGGAGGGGGGTCACAGATACGCAGTATTTT.

This clone appeared a few times. V usage is TRBV7-3 and J usage is TRBJ2-6; unclear D gene. Germline loops: CDR1 SGHTA, CDR2 FQGTGA. The CDR3 is 15 amino acids. V was cut by 4 bases and J by 1 base, with 8 bases left in between. The CDR3 DNA reads TGTGCCAGCAGCTCTGCACTTTCTGGGGCCAACGTCCTGACTTTC. This sequence encodes CASSSALSGANVLTF.

The chain has TRBV9 and TRBJ1-3, with 8 bases aligning to TRBD1. After removal of 1 base from V and 3 bases from J, the junction contained 12 bases not matched to a gene. The germline V gene encodes CDR1 SGDLS and CDR2 YYNGEE. This CDR3 comprises 18 residues. The DNA of the CDR3 is TGTGCCAGCAGCGTAAATTCCGGACAGGGTGCAAGTGGAAACACCATATATTTT. This encodes CASSVNSGQGASGNTIYF.

This clone has only a few counts. The chain recombines TRBV10-3 with TRBJ2-2, with no clear D. CDR1 is ENHRY, CDR2 SYGVKD, per germline. With 6 bases removed from V and 8 bases from J, the gap between germline ends came to 7 bases. This CDR3 region has 11 residues. The CDR3 is CAIRSGGELFF. In DNA form, the CDR3 reads TGTGCCATCAGATCGGGTGGGGAGCTGTTTTTT.

The CDR3 nucleotides are TGTGCCAGCAGGCGATGGGGGGTGAGCGGTTACAATGAGCAGTTCTTC. This gives the protein CASRRWGVSGYNEQFF. The V gene is TRBV28, the J gene TRBJ2-1; possibly TRBD2 for D (6 bases). CDR1 and CDR2 (germline): MDHEN, SYDVKM. V was clipped by 6 bases and J by 4 bases, with 19 bases between them. CDR3 length equals 16 residues. The full variable domain, completed using reference TRBV28 and TRBJ2-1, is DVKVTQSSRYLVKRTGEKVFLECVQDMDHENMFWYRQDPGLGLRLIYFSYDVKMKEKGDIPEGYSVSREKKERFSLILESASTNQTSMYLCASRRWGVSGYNEQFFGPGTRLTVL.

The chain combines TRBV4-3 with TRBJ2-3; maybe TRBD1 (5 bases). The CDR3 spans 14 residues. Trimming took off 3 bases at V and 4 bases at J, with 11 bases between the two ends. Germline V gene lookup returns CDR1 LGHNA and CDR2 YSLEER. The CDR3 DNA reads TGCGCCAGCAGCCAGCAGGGTTTCGCAGATACGCAGTATTTT. The encoded protein is CASSQQGFADTQYF.

This clone was recorded a few times. CDR3 region: CASSAPGLAGGETQYF. The CDR3 bases are TGTGCCAGCAGTGCACCGGGACTAGCGGGAGGGGAGACCCAGTACTTC. This chain joins TRBV7-2 and TRBJ2-5, with TRBD2 identical over 16 bases. Per the germline V gene, CDR1 is SGHTA and CDR2 is FQGNSA. With V trimmed by 6 bases and J by 5 bases, 6 bases remained unmatched. The CDR3 covers 16 residues.

The rearrangement links TRBV19 to TRBJ2-7, with 12 positions matching TRBD1. Germline-derived CDR1 and CDR2 are LNHDA and SQIVND (reference sequence). J gave up 6 bases and V 7 bases, and 10 bases lay outside the gene matches. This CDR3 spans 15 amino acids. The CDR3 here is CASTLGGTGGFEQYF. CDR3 DNA sequence: TGTGCCAGTACCCTGGGCGGGACAGGGGGCTTCGAGCAGTACTTC.

This chain uses TRBV5-1 with TRBJ2-5; 7 bases line up with TRBD1. Germline CDR1 reads SGHRS; CDR2 reads YFSETQ. The CDR3 consists of 14 residues. V shed 5 bases and J 2 bases; nucleotides not matched to a gene: 6. CDR3 residues: CASRKRQGQETQYF. The CDR3 DNA reads as TGCGCCAGCAGGAAACGACAGGGACAAGAGACCCAGTACTTC.

V gene TRBV10-3 combines with J gene TRBJ2-1; D might be TRBD2 (7 bases). Trimming pared 4 bases from V and 4 bases from J, leaving 11 bases between. The germline CDR1 and CDR2 sequences are ENHRY and SYGVKD. There are 14 residues in the CDR3. CDR3 sequence: CAISGEGGYNEQFF. CDR3 bases: TGTGCCATCAGTGGGGAGGGGGGGTACAATGAGCAGTTCTTC.

This chain connects TRBV28 to TRBJ2-1; TRBD2 agrees at 7 bases. CDR1 and CDR2 from the germline V gene are MDHEN and SYDVKM. V dropped 8 bases and J dropped 6; count of bases not matched to a gene: 4. This CDR3 is 12 amino acids long. This CDR3 reads CASQRGVNEQFF. In nucleotides, the CDR3 is TGTGCCAGCCAGCGGGGTGTCAATGAGCAGTTCTTC.

The chain couples TRBV19 to TRBJ2-5; no clear D. Germline CDR1 reads LNHDA; CDR2 reads SQIVND (reference sequence). The CDR3 spans 12 residues. The ends were cut back, 4 bases at V and 1 base at J, with 4 bases in the middle. The CDR3 sequence: CASSSAQETQYF. The CDR3 region has the DNA TGTGCCAGTAGTAGCGCCCAAGAGACCCAGTACTTC.

The chain has TRBV18 and TRBJ2-5, with 14 nucleotides matching TRBD2. The CDR3 consists of 15 residues. CDR1 and CDR2 (germline): KGHSH, LQKENI. After removal of 3 bases from V and 5 bases from J, the junction contained 2 bases not matched to a gene. The CDR3: CASSPGTSGSETQYF. CDR3 sequence (DNA): TGTGCCAGCTCACCGGGGACTAGCGGGAGCGAGACCCAGTACTTC.

The DNA for the CDR3 is TGTGCCAGCAGCAGAGGACAGGTCGGGGAGCTGTTTTTT. It yields the protein CASSRGQVGELFF. The gene calls are TRBV7-3 and TRBJ2-2, with TRBD1 matching 7 bases. The trim removed 5 bases at V and 7 bases at J, leaving 4 bases unmatched. This CDR3 contains 13 residues. Looked up from germline, CDR1 is SGHTA and CDR2 is FQGTGA.

The gene calls are TRBV7-6 and TRBJ2-1; D is perhaps TRBD2 (5 bases). The ends were cut back, 1 base at V and 6 bases at J, with 13 bases in the middle. Looked up from germline, CDR1 is SGHVS and CDR2 is FNYEAQ. The length of the CDR3 is 15 residues. The CDR3 is CASSLVLSRGNEQFF. In DNA, the CDR3 is TGTGCCAGCAGCTTAGTCCTCTCTCGGGGCAATGAGCAGTTCTTC.

This chain links TRBV5-1 with TRBJ2-3, with 10 positions matching TRBD2. The CDR3 is 18 residues long. Germline CDR1 SGHRS, CDR2 YFSETQ. The ends lost 2 bases at V and 1 base at J; junction bases unmatched: 10. The CDR3 is CASSLRLAGLPGTDTQYF. As DNA, the CDR3 is TGCGCCAGCAGCTTAAGACTAGCGGGCCTGCCGGGCACAGATACGCAGTATTTT.